The rows below give T cell receptor beta chains drawn from one sample of a study of cytomegalovirus exposure and HLA in healthy donors. Sequencing was performed with immunoSEQ multiplex PCR; in TCRdb, only in-frame clones are kept and a portion is missing. The sample holds about 64,000 clones, under 80% seen once. Sequencing input: PBMCs. Receptors were obtained from a male donor in good health and CMV-seropositive. Each CDR3 is given with its conserved first and last residue. Each record gives: D gene, clone size, CDR3 length, V gene, J gene, CDR3 protein, CDR3 DNA. The D gene is left open where the match is weak. Only part of the rows carry a size: once, few, many, or a class if the clone is expanded.

TRBD1,-,14,TRBV7-8,TRBJ1-1,CASSSGQGSAEAFF,TGTGCCAGCAGCTCAGGACAGGGGTCCGCTGAAGCTTTCTTT
TRBD1,-,15,TRBV4-3,TRBJ2-7,CASSQEPGQGYEQYF,TGCGCCAGCAGCCAAGAACCGGGACAGGGGTACGAGCAGTACTTC
-,few,14,TRBV6-5,TRBJ1-1,CASSRGGLNTEAFF,TGTGCCAGTTCTAGGGGGGGCCTGAACACTGAAGCTTTCTTT
-,-,15,TRBV4-1,TRBJ2-7,CASSPYRDGSYEQYF,TGCGCCAGCAGCCCTTACAGGGACGGTTCCTACGAGCAGTACTTC
-,-,13,TRBV13,TRBJ2-7,CASSLSLKREQYF,TGTGCCAGCAGCTTATCCCTTAAGCGCGAGCAGTACTTC
-,once,17,TRBV7-2,TRBJ2-5,CASSPFGVGATGGTQYF,TGTGCCAGCAGCCCCTTTGGCGTGGGGGCTACGGGGGGGACCCAGTACTTC
-,once,14,TRBV11-2,TRBJ2-7,CASSLATGQGEQYF,TGTGCCAGCAGCTTAGCGACCGGTCAGGGAGAGCAGTACTTC
-,-,14,TRBV4-2,TRBJ1-1,CASSQGTDNTEAFF,TGTGCCAGCAGCCAAGGGACAGACAACACTGAAGCTTTCTTT
TRBD2,-,13,TRBV30,TRBJ2-7,CAFSGGVSYEQYF,TGTGCCTTCAGCGGGGGCGTTTCCTACGAGCAGTACTTC
-,-,13,TRBV30,TRBJ2-7,CAGDRVISYEQYF,TGTGCCGGCGACAGAGTAATATCCTACGAGCAGTACTTC
TRBD2,-,15,TRBV5-1,TRBJ2-1,CASSLQGAGGNEQFF,TGCGCCAGCAGCTTACAAGGGGCGGGGGGGAATGAGCAGTTCTTC
TRBD1,-,15,TRBV5-8,TRBJ1-5,CASSSGDRDGQPQHF,TGTGCCAGCAGCTCCGGGGACAGGGATGGTCAGCCCCAGCATTTT
-,once,14,TRBV28,TRBJ1-4,CASSLGQANEKLFF,TGTGCCAGCAGCCTGGGACAAGCTAATGAAAAACTGTTTTTT
TRBD1,-,17,TRBV7-6,TRBJ1-4,CASSDLGTGGDNEKLFF,TGTGCCAGCAGCGACTTGGGGACAGGGGGCGATAATGAAAAACTGTTTTTT
-,-,16,TRBV7-3,TRBJ2-1,CASSQTTDPPGNEQFF,TGTGCCAGCAGCCAGACCACAGATCCCCCCGGCAATGAGCAGTTCTTC
-,-,11,TRBV11-2,TRBJ2-2,CASSPAGELFF,TGTGCCAGCAGCCCGGCCGGGGAGCTGTTTTTT
TRBD1,few,15,TRBV11-2,TRBJ1-4,CASSLAGTGSEKLFF,TGTGCCAGCAGCTTAGCCGGGACAGGCTCCGAAAAACTGTTTTTT
TRBD1,-,17,TRBV27,TRBJ1-2,CASSRIPGTGLNYGYTF,TGTGCCAGCAGTAGAATCCCGGGGACAGGTCTTAACTATGGCTACACCTTC
TRBD2,-,16,TRBV4-2,TRBJ2-5,CASSLTPSGGEETQYF,TGTGCCAGCAGCCTTACACCTAGCGGGGGAGAAGAGACCCAGTACTTC
-,-,14,TRBV9,TRBJ2-7,CASSVGFRYYEQYF,TGTGCCAGCAGCGTAGGGTTCAGATACTACGAGCAGTACTTC
-,-,14,TRBV7-2,TRBJ1-2,CASSPGVGGWGYTF,TGTGCCAGCAGCCCCGGGGTGGGGGGATGGGGCTACACCTTC
TRBD1,-,16,TRBV4-3,TRBJ1-2,CASSYARGGSLSGYTF,TGCGCCAGCAGTTACGCTAGAGGGGGCTCTCTGAGTGGCTACACCTTC
-,-,14,TRBV7-8,TRBJ2-1,CASSLVGGANEQFF,TGTGCCAGCAGCTTAGTTGGCGGGGCCAATGAGCAGTTCTTC
TRBD1,once,15,TRBV5-1,TRBJ1-1,CASSFTGGPNTEAFF,TGCGCCAGCAGCTTTACAGGGGGCCCGAACACTGAAGCTTTCTTT
TRBD1,-,13,TRBV19,TRBJ2-3,CASRRQGSDTQYF,TGTGCCAGTAGGAGACAGGGGTCAGATACGCAGTATTTT
TRBD2,-,15,TRBV7-8,TRBJ2-1,CASSSLAGRYNEQFF,TGTGCCAGCAGCTCCTTAGCGGGGAGGTACAATGAGCAGTTCTTC
TRBD1,once,14,TRBV5-3,TRBJ2-3,CARSPGQGSDTQYF,TGTGCCAGAAGCCCTGGACAGGGGAGCGATACGCAGTATTTT
TRBD1,-,14,TRBV7-3,TRBJ2-5,CASSSQGAGETQYF,TGTGCCAGCAGCTCCCAGGGGGCGGGGGAGACCCAGTACTTC
TRBD2,once,16,TRBV4-1,TRBJ2-2,CASSQDRSGRAGELFF,TGCGCCAGCAGCCAAGATCGGTCGGGGAGGGCCGGGGAGCTGTTTTTT
-,-,15,TRBV7-9,TRBJ2-5,CASIPVVGGQETQYF,TGTGCCAGCATTCCCGTGGTAGGGGGCCAAGAGACCCAGTACTTC
TRBD2,-,15,TRBV5-6,TRBJ2-1,CASSFLPTSGGVWFF,TGTGCCAGCAGCTTCCTACCTACTAGCGGGGGGGTGTGGTTCTTC
TRBD1,-,15,TRBV7-8,TRBJ1-5,CASSLGTGAYQPQHF,TGTGCCAGCAGCTTAGGGACAGGGGCTTATCAGCCCCAGCATTTT
-,many,16,TRBV6-4,TRBJ1-1,CASSESGGSGDTEAFF,TGTGCCAGCAGTGAATCTGGTGGGAGTGGCGACACTGAAGCTTTCTTT
-,-,14,TRBV6-6,TRBJ1-1,CASSFNGENTEAFF,TGTGCCAGCAGTTTCAACGGGGAGAACACTGAAGCTTTCTTT
-,-,16,TRBV28,TRBJ1-2,CASSSPIRGGNYGYTF,TGTGCCAGCAGTAGCCCCATCAGGGGTGGGAACTATGGCTACACCTTC
TRBD1,-,14,TRBV5-5,TRBJ2-5,CASSSTQGAETQYF,TGTGCCAGCAGCTCAACACAGGGGGCAGAGACCCAGTACTTC
-,-,12,TRBV10-2,TRBJ2-5,CASRRPGETQYF,TGCGCCAGCAGGCGGCCCGGGGAGACCCAGTACTTC
-,-,13,TRBV6-1,TRBJ2-1,CASSAAGVNEQFF,TGTGCCAGCAGTGCCGCCGGAGTAAATGAGCAGTTCTTC
-,few,14,TRBV6-5,TRBJ2-7,CASSFQGPVEEQYF,TGTGCCAGCAGTTTTCAGGGTCCCGTGGAGGAGCAGTACTTC
TRBD1,-,13,TRBV27,TRBJ2-5,CASSFYRGETQYF,TGTGCCAGCAGTTTTTACAGGGGAGAGACCCAGTACTTC
-,-,14,TRBV25-1,TRBJ1-1,CASSGGGRDTEAFF,TGTGCCAGCAGTGGAGGAGGGCGGGACACTGAAGCTTTCTTT
-,-,13,TRBV5-6,TRBJ2-1,CASSLSGINEQFF,TGTGCCAGCAGCTTGTCAGGGATCAATGAGCAGTTCTTC
-,-,13,TRBV6-5,TRBJ1-1,CASSRKEATEAFF,TGTGCCAGCAGTCGCAAAGAAGCCACTGAAGCTTTCTTT
TRBD1,few,14,TRBV30,TRBJ2-7,CACTAGTVSYEQYF,TGTGCCTGCACAGCCGGGACAGTCTCCTACGAGCAGTACTTC
-,-,16,TRBV4-1,TRBJ1-3,CASSQVLGSTGDTIYF,TGCGCCAGCAGCCAAGTTCTGGGCAGCACGGGAGACACCATATATTTT
TRBD1,-,16,TRBV7-2,TRBJ2-3,CASSRNQQGAGDTQYF,TGTGCCAGCAGCCGAAACCAACAGGGGGCGGGAGATACGCAGTATTTT
-,-,14,TRBV13,TRBJ1-1,CASSLAPRNTEAFF,TGTGCCAGCAGCTTAGCCCCCCGTAACACTGAAGCTTTCTTT
TRBD2,once,14,TRBV9,TRBJ2-7,CASSGGTSGYEQYF,TGTGCCAGCAGCGGGGGGACTAGCGGGTACGAGCAGTACTTC
TRBD1,-,15,TRBV27,TRBJ1-1,CASSLATGMNTEAFF,TGTGCCAGCAGTTTGGCGACAGGGATGAACACTGAAGCTTTCTTT
-,-,15,TRBV2,TRBJ2-1,CASRNHLSSYNEQFF,TGTGCCAGCAGAAATCACCTGAGCTCCTACAATGAGCAGTTCTTC
TRBD1,-,13,TRBV5-4,TRBJ2-7,CASSRQGRHEQYF,TGTGCCAGCAGCCGACAGGGGCGGCACGAGCAGTACTTC
-,-,12,TRBV28,TRBJ1-2,CASSGNYAGYTF,TGTGCCAGCAGCGGGAACTATGCAGGCTACACCTTC
-,-,14,TRBV6-6,TRBJ2-7,CASRTTGTGYEQYF,TGTGCCAGCAGAACGACAGGAACGGGCTACGAGCAGTACTTC